This TCR beta chain was captured in a study of T-cell reconstitution after alpha-beta-depleted transplantation in children. Preparation of the TCRbeta library used unique molecular identifiers. A single record per CDR3 protein comes from TCRdb applying MiXCR to the PCR reads. The table lists roughly 500,000 distinct CDR3 sequences, approximately 32% of them singletons. Sequencing was performed on PBMCs from the stem cell graft donor, taken from the stem cell graft. This TCR was recovered from a human donor who donated a stem cell graft to a child with aplastic anemia.

The CDR3 here is CSARALQGAANYGYTF. The CDR3 coding sequence is TGCAGTGCTAGGGCTCTACAGGGGGCGGCGAACTATGGCTACACCTTC. The chain is built from TRBV20-1 and TRBJ1-2, with 9 bases identical to TRBD1. Germline CDR1 and CDR2: DFQATT and SNEGSKA (reference sequence). Unmatched junction bases numbered 10, after V lost 3 bases and J lost 2 bases. The CDR3 runs 16 residues.